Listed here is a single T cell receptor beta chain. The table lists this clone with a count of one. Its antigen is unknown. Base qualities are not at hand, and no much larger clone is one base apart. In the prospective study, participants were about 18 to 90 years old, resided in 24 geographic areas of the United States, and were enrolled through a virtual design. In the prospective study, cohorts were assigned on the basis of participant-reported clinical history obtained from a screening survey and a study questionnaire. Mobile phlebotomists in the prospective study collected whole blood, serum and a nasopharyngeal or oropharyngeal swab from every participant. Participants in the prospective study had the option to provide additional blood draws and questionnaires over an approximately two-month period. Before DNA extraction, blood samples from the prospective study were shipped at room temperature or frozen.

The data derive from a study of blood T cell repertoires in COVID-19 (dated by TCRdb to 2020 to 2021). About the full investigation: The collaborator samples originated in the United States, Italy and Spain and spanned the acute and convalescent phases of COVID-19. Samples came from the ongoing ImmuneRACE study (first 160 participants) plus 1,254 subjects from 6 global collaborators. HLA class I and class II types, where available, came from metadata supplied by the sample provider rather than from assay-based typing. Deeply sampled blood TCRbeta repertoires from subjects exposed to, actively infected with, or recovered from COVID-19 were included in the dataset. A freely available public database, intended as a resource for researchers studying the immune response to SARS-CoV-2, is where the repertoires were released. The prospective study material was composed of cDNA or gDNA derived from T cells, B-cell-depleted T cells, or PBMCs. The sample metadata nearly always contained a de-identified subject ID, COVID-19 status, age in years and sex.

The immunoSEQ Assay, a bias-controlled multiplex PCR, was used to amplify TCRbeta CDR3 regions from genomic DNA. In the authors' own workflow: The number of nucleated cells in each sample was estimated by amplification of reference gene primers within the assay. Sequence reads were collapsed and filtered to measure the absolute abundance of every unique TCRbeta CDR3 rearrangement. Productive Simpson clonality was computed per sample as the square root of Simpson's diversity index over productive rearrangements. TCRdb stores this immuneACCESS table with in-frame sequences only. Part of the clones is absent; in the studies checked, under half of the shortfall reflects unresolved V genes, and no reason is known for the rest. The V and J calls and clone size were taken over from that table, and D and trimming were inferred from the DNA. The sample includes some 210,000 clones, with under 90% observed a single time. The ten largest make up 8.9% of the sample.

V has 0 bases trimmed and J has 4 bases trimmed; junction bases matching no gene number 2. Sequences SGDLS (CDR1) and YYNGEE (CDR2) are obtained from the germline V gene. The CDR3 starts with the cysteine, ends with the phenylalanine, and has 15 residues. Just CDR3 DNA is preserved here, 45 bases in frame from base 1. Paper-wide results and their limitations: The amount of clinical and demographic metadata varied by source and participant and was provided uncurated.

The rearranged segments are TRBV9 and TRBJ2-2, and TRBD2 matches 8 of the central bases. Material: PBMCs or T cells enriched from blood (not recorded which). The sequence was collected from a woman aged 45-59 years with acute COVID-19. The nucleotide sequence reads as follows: TGTGCCAGCAGCGTAGCGGGAGGGCCCACCGGGGAGCTGTTTTTT. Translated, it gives CASSVAGGPTGELFF.